This TCR beta chain was captured in a study of cytomegalovirus exposure and HLA in healthy donors. The PCR was carried out with 60 Vbeta primers and 13 Jbeta primers. TCRdb keeps only in-frame clones here, not all; method: immunoSEQ multiplex PCR. The repertoire consists of 100,000 to 150,000 clones, with just over 15% occurring once and the leading ten covering over 1.5%. CDR1 GTSNPN and CDR2 SVGIG come from the germline V gene (reference sequence). The CDR3 totals 15 residues. Trimming took off 1 base at V and 2 bases at J, with 13 bases between the two ends. Notes on this clone: Its antigen is as yet unknown.

Study observations and caveats: In a later analysis, a missense DCLRE1C variant was linked to TCR beta V- and J-gene trimming. Indistinguishable V segments such as TRBV6-2 and TRBV6-3 were excluded. When a later analysis was performed, an Asian-associated ancestry cluster reportedly had fewer N-insertions than the approximately 680-donor mean. At a 0.05 false discovery rate, a later analysis found around 17,000 TCR beta sequences to be associated with HLA alleles.

The rearrangement joins TRBV30 to TRBJ2-3, with D tentatively TRBD2 (6 bases). This receptor was taken from a woman aged 18-35 years in good health and CMV-seronegative. Sequencing used PBMCs. This CDR3 reads CAWSGRERYTDTQYF. The DNA of the CDR3 is TGTGCCTGGAGTGGACGGGAGAGGTACACAGATACGCAGTATTTT.